These T cell receptor beta chains were read from a single sample in a study of blood T cells in healthy people across ages. TCRdb redid the calling of the 5' RACE reads with MiXCR, one entry per CDR3 protein. The top ten hold roughly 23% of the sample, which has around 1,800,000 distinct CDR3 sequences, approximately 40% seen once. What was sequenced was blood. The receptors stem from a human donor in good health. The CDR3 runs from the conserved cysteine through the conserved F or W. A D gene is named only where the DNA matches it firmly. Size tells how often a clone was seen (once, few, many) or the class of an expanded clone, and some rows leave it out.

d_call clone_size j_call v_call cdr3_length cdr3_nt cdr3_aa
TRBD2 . TRBJ2-3 TRBV5-1 16 TGCGCCAGCAGCCCCACCGGGACTAGCTTAACAGATACGCAGTATTTT CASSPTGTSLTDTQYF
. . TRBJ2-1 TRBV2 12 TGTGCCAGCAGTGAACAAGTAAATGAGCAGTTCTTC CASSEQVNEQFF
. few TRBJ2-1 TRBV12-3/TRBV12-4 14 TGTGCCAGCAGGCCCTGGCAGTCGGGTGATGAGCAGTTCTTC CASRPWQSGDEQFF
. . TRBJ1-5 TRBV18 16 TGTGCCAGCTCACCACCGGGCGGGGCGCCCAATCAGCCCCAGCATTTT CASSPPGGAPNQPQHF
. . TRBJ2-7 TRBV7-6 13 TGTGCCAGCAGCTTAGATGGCGGATTCGAGCAGTACTTC CASSLDGGFEQYF
. . TRBJ1-2 TRBV5-4 15 TGTGCCAGCAGCTTGGCAGGTTCAGCTAACTATGGCTACACCTTC CASSLAGSANYGYTF
. few TRBJ2-1 TRBV29-1 13 TGCAGCGTTGATTTTTCCTCCTACAATGAGCAGTTCTTC CSVDFSSYNEQFF
TRBD1 few TRBJ1-2 TRBV25-1 15 TGTGCCAGCAGACCCAGGACCGGACAGGCCTATGGCTACACCTTC CASRPRTGQAYGYTF
. . TRBJ1-2 TRBV7-2 12 TGTGCCAGCAGCTTAGACACGACCGGCTACACCTTC CASSLDTTGYTF
TRBD1 . TRBJ2-5 TRBV7-2 15 TGTGCCAGCAGCTGGGGACAGGGGGATTGGGAGACCCAGTACTTC CASSWGQGDWETQYF
. . TRBJ1-2 TRBV29-1 11 TGCAGCGCCCCGGAGGGGGTTGGCTACACCTTC CSAPEGVGYTF
. . TRBJ1-6 TRBV4-1 12 TGCGCCAGCAGCCAAGATTCTTCTACCCTCCACTTT CASSQDSSTLHF
. few TRBJ2-6 TRBV28 14 TGTGCCAGCAGGGGTTCTCTCGGGGCCAACGTCCTGACTTTC CASRGSLGANVLTF
. . TRBJ2-3 TRBV12-3/TRBV12-4 15 TGTGCCAGCAGTTTTCAGGGCTCAAGCGCAGATACGCAGTATTTT CASSFQGSSADTQYF
TRBD1 . TRBJ1-5 TRBV3-1 13 TGTGCCAGCAGCGTACCGACAGGGTGGATCCAGCATTTT CASSVPTGWIQHF
. . TRBJ1-2 TRBV7-9 13 TGTGCCAGCAGCTTAGCAGTAATCTATGGCTACACCTTC CASSLAVIYGYTF
. . TRBJ1-2 TRBV7-9 13 TGTGCCAGCACCCACCCGGGGGGTGGAGGCTACACCTTC CASTHPGGGGYTF
TRBD1 . TRBJ2-1 TRBV18 15 TGTGCCAGCTCACCGCCCGGACAGGGTCTGAATGAGCAGTTCTTC CASSPPGQGLNEQFF
. . TRBJ1-4 TRBV20-1 15 TGCAGTGCTAGGATCCACAGTTCAACTAATGAAAAACTGTTTTTT CSARIHSSTNEKLFF
TRBD2 . TRBJ2-7 TRBV28 16 TGTGCCAGCAGCTCGGGCACTACTAGCGGGAACTACGAGCAGTACTTC CASSSGTTSGNYEQYF
TRBD1 many TRBJ2-7 TRBV5-4 14 TGTGCCAGCAGCTCCGGGACAGGGAGGTACGAGCAGTACTTC CASSSGTGRYEQYF
. few TRBJ2-3 TRBV15 16 TGTGCCACCAGCAGTGGCACGGACCGGAGAGCAGATACGCAGTATTTT CATSSGTDRRADTQYF
. few TRBJ1-2 TRBV3-1 15 TGTGCCAGCAGCCAAGGGTCCGAAGGTGACTATGGCTACACCTTC CASSQGSEGDYGYTF
. . TRBJ1-2 TRBV7-9 15 TGTGCCAGCAGCTTAGGGTCGGTACAGGGTCAAGGCTACACCTTC CASSLGSVQGQGYTF
. few TRBJ1-2 TRBV24-1 13 TGTGCCACCAGTGTTGGCCAACGGGGGGGCTACACCTTC CATSVGQRGGYTF
TRBD2 few TRBJ2-1 TRBV29-1 14 TGCAGCGTTCAACTAGCGGGGGGATGGAATGAGCAGTTCTTC CSVQLAGGWNEQFF
TRBD1 few TRBJ1-2 TRBV28 15 TGTGCCAGCAGCGAACCACAGGGGCCCATGCGTGGCTACACCTTC CASSEPQGPMRGYTF
. few TRBJ2-1 TRBV29-1 17 TGCAGCGTTGAAGATCCTAAGGGGGGATCTAGCTACAATGAGCAGTTCTTC CSVEDPKGGSSYNEQFF
TRBD1 few TRBJ2-3 TRBV10-3 16 TGTGCCATCAGTGTTACGCAGGGGGCGAGCACAGATACGCAGTATTTT CAISVTQGASTDTQYF
TRBD1 . TRBJ1-2 TRBV20-1 14 TGCAGTGCCCCACCGGGACAGCTCCTCTATGGCTACACCTTC CSAPPGQLLYGYTF
. few TRBJ2-7 TRBV12-3/TRBV12-4 11 TGTGCCAGCAGTTCTTGTTACGAGCAGTACTTC CASSSCYEQYF
TRBD2 . TRBJ2-1 TRBV6-2/TRBV6-3 18 TGTGCCAGCAGTCGGGCTGGTAGCGGGATGTTTTCCTACGATGAGCAGTTCTTC CASSRAGSGMFSYDEQFF
. . TRBJ2-3 TRBV9 16 TGTGCCAGCAGCGTAGAAGGGGGTCACGGCCCTGATACGCAGTATTTT CASSVEGGHGPDTQYF
TRBD2 few TRBJ2-7 TRBV11-1 15 TGTGCCAGCAGCTCCTCTAGCGGGGATTACTACGAGCAGTACTTC CASSSSSGDYYEQYF
. . TRBJ2-3 TRBV24-1 15 TGTGCCACCAGTGTTCGGACCGGAGTAACAGATACGCAGTATTTT CATSVRTGVTDTQYF
. few TRBJ1-4 TRBV15 15 TGTGCCACCAGCGTCGTCAGGGGAGAGTACGAAAAACTGTTTTTT CATSVVRGEYEKLFF
. . TRBJ2-1 TRBV20-1 12 TGCAGTGCTACGGAAAGTTTCAATGAGCAGTTCTTC CSATESFNEQFF
. few TRBJ2-1 TRBV7-2 15 TGTGCCAGCAGCTTAGATGGTAATTCGTACAATGAGCAGTTCTTC CASSLDGNSYNEQFF
. . TRBJ1-6 TRBV19 15 TGTGCCAGTAGTCCGTCGATCTGGGCTAATTCACCCCTCCACTTT CASSPSIWANSPLHF
TRBD1 . TRBJ1-3 TRBV4-1 17 TGCGCCAGCAGCCAACCAAGACAGGGGGCTAGGGGAAACACCATATATTTT CASSQPRQGARGNTIYF
. . TRBJ1-1 TRBV25-1 14 TGTGCCAGCAGTGAAGGAATCCCGGGGACTGAAGCTTTCTTT CASSEGIPGTEAFF
. . TRBJ2-7 TRBV20-1 17 TGCAGTGTTAGAGTAGGAGGGACTGGCGACGATAATTACGAGCAGTACTTC CSVRVGGTGDDNYEQYF
. . TRBJ1-2 TRBV27 14 TGTGCCAGCAGTTTATTAGGTGACACGGGGGGCTACACCTTC CASSLLGDTGGYTF
. . TRBJ2-7 TRBV5-1 16 TGCGCCAGCAGCTTGGCCCCTGGACAGTTGATCAACGAGCAGTACTTC CASSLAPGQLINEQYF